Listed below are T cell receptor beta chains from one sample, sequenced in a study of human T cells and chemical hapten exposure. From the RACE reads, TCRdb called clonotypes with MiXCR, one entry per CDR3 protein. The profile shows 79,000 or so distinct CDR3 sequences, approximately 35% of them singletons. Sequences were derived from whole blood, sampled in connection with sensitization to the hapten diphenylcyclopropenone (DPC). These receptors all come from a man between 35 and 55 years old with alopecia areata. Some clones in this sample may be carry-over from other donors' samples. Both conserved end residues are part of each CDR3. D genes are given only for firm matches. Expanded clones get a size class; other rows say once, few or many, or leave the size out.

j_call d_call v_call clone_size cdr3_aa cdr3_nt
TRBJ2-4 TRBD2 TRBV9 . CASSGTSGAPGIQYF TGTGCCAGCAGCGGGACTAGCGGGGCCCCGGGCATTCAGTACTTC
TRBJ2-4 . TRBV29-1 . CSVTGTGLAKNIQYF TGCAGCGTAACTGGAACAGGGTTAGCCAAAAACATTCAGTACTTC
TRBJ1-4 TRBD1 TRBV12-3/TRBV12-4 . CASSLATGINEKLFF TGTGCCAGCAGTTTGGCGACAGGGATTAATGAAAAACTGTTTTTT
TRBJ1-5 TRBD1 TRBV2 few CASRRGQGQEQPQHF TGTGCCAGCAGGAGGGGACAGGGACAGGAGCAGCCCCAGCATTTT
TRBJ2-7 . TRBV7-8 . CASSPLGGSYEQYF TGTGCCAGCAGCCCCCTCGGGGGCTCCTACGAGCAGTACTTC
TRBJ2-2 . TRBV12-3/TRBV12-4 few CASINRGEGLEGELFF TGTGCCAGCATAAATAGGGGGGAGGGCCTGGAAGGGGAGCTGTTTTTT
TRBJ2-1 TRBD2 TRBV10-3 few CAISRTSTKDEQFF TGTGCCATCTCCCGGACTAGCACCAAGGATGAGCAGTTCTTC
TRBJ2-6 . TRBV6-2/TRBV6-3 . CASRKFSGANVLTF TGTGCCAGCAGGAAGTTCTCTGGGGCCAACGTCCTGACTTTC
TRBJ2-2 . TRBV6-5 . CASSYSETFNTGELFF TGTGCCAGCAGTTACTCGGAGACTTTCAACACCGGGGAGCTGTTTTTT
TRBJ2-5 . TRBV15 few CATSRTRGPEETQYF TGTGCCACCAGCAGGACCCGAGGGCCAGAAGAGACCCAGTACTTC
TRBJ2-7 . TRBV28 . CASSLRYEQYF TGTGCCAGCAGTTTAAGGTACGAGCAGTACTTC
TRBJ2-3 . TRBV7-2 few CASSSGSRGTDTQYF TGTGCCAGCAGCTCCGGTTCGCGGGGCACAGATACGCAGTATTTT
TRBJ2-5 TRBD1 TRBV7-9 . CASSLATGGRETQYF TGTGCCAGCAGCTTAGCGACAGGGGGTAGAGAGACCCAGTACTTC
TRBJ1-3 . TRBV18 . CASSQGRSGNTIYF TGTGCCAGCTCACAGGGGCGCTCTGGAAACACCATATATTTT
TRBJ2-3 . TRBV29-1 few CSVEGYSTDTQYF TGCAGCGTTGAAGGGTATAGCACAGATACGCAGTATTTT
TRBJ2-5 TRBD2 TRBV20-1 few CSARVSGRAKETQYF TGCAGTGCTAGAGTTAGCGGGAGGGCCAAAGAGACCCAGTACTTC
TRBJ2-5 TRBD2 TRBV28 few CASSRYSGGPLETQYF TGTGCCAGCAGCCGCTATTCGGGAGGCCCTCTTGAGACCCAGTACTTC
TRBJ2-1 TRBD2 TRBV20-1 few CSATLAGSSYNEQFF TGCAGTGCTACTTTAGCGGGAAGCTCCTACAATGAGCAGTTCTTC
TRBJ2-5 TRBD1 TRBV5-1 few CASSLETGGETQYF TGCGCCAGCAGCTTGGAGACAGGGGGCGAGACCCAGTACTTC
TRBJ2-3 . TRBV6-5 . CASSGDDTQYF TGTGCCAGCAGTGGCGACGATACGCAGTATTTT
TRBJ2-7 TRBD2 TRBV7-3 . CASCLVSTSGRSYEQYF TGTGCCAGCTGCTTAGTCTCGACTAGCGGCCGCTCCTACGAGCAGTACTTC
TRBJ2-7 TRBD1 TRBV6-5 few CASSSGTGSEQYF TGTGCCAGCAGTTCCGGGACAGGGAGCGAGCAGTACTTC
TRBJ2-3 TRBD1 TRBV7-2 . CASSNTGGSTDTQYF TGTGCCAGCAGCAATACAGGGGGGAGCACAGATACGCAGTATTTT
TRBJ2-2 TRBD2 TRBV18 few CASSTIVGRTTGELFF TGTGCCAGCTCAACCATTGTCGGGAGGACCACCGGGGAGCTGTTTTTT
TRBJ1-5 . TRBV2 many CASSEFSNQPQHF TGTGCCAGCAGTGAGTTTAGCAATCAGCCCCAGCATTTT
TRBJ2-7 . TRBV12-3/TRBV12-4 . CASSPPRDTLEQYF TGTGCCAGCAGTCCCCCCCGGGACACTTTAGAGCAGTACTTC
TRBJ2-3 . TRBV6-2/TRBV6-3 . CASSYDGASTDTQYF TGTGCCAGCAGTTACGACGGGGCTAGCACAGATACGCAGTATTTT
TRBJ2-5 . TRBV7-3 few CASSSQTQGTQYF TGTGCCAGCAGCTCTCAAACCCAGGGGACCCAGTACTTC
TRBJ2-4 . TRBV2 . CASSVSGIAKNIQYF TGTGCCAGCAGTGTTAGCGGCATAGCCAAAAACATTCAGTACTTC
TRBJ2-3 . TRBV7-9 . CASSLGWAGGSTDTQYF TGTGCCAGCAGCTTAGGGTGGGCTGGCGGTAGCACAGATACGCAGTATTTT
TRBJ2-3 . TRBV20-1 . CSARSRDTQYF TGCAGTGCTAGGAGTAGAGATACGCAGTATTTT
TRBJ2-2 TRBD2 TRBV6-2/TRBV6-3 . CASRKTSGTTGELFF TGTGCCAGCAGAAAGACTAGCGGGACGACCGGGGAGCTGTTTTTT
TRBJ1-5 TRBD1 TRBV12-3/TRBV12-4 . CASSHQGGLQPQHF TGTGCCAGCAGTCATCAGGGGGGGCTTCAGCCCCAGCATTTT
TRBJ2-1 TRBD1 TRBV5-1 . CASSRDVRGQNEQFF TGCGCCAGCAGCCGCGATGTCAGGGGGCAAAATGAGCAGTTCTTC
TRBJ2-1 . TRBV14 few CASSQEGPRNEQFF TGTGCCAGCAGCCAAGAAGGTCCAAGGAATGAGCAGTTCTTC
TRBJ2-5 TRBD1 TRBV20-1 . CSARQPWTGEKETQYF TGCAGTGCTAGACAACCATGGACAGGGGAAAAAGAGACCCAGTACTTC
TRBJ2-7 . TRBV4-3 few CASSQGRRGSYEQYF TGCGCCAGCAGCCAAGGACGAAGGGGCTCCTACGAGCAGTACTTC
TRBJ2-1 TRBD2 TRBV12-3/TRBV12-4 few CASRLPGLSTNEQFF TGTGCCAGCAGGTTACCGGGACTATCCACCAATGAGCAGTTCTTC